This TCR beta chain was captured by sequencing in a study of cytomegalovirus exposure and HLA in healthy donors. Primers: 60 Vbeta forward and 13 Jbeta reverse. Measured with immunoSEQ multiplex PCR; TCRdb has only the in-frame clones, and not every one. This repertoire shows about 110,000 clones, about three quarters found once; its top ten account for roughly 0.79%. This clone was detected a few times. Its antigen is unknown. Study-wide findings and caveats: The classifier reportedly diagnosed cytomegalovirus status with high sensitivity and specificity. HLA restriction was apparent for most CMV-associated TCR beta chains in a later analysis. As a later analysis showed, a missense DCLRE1C variant was linked to trimming of TCR beta V- and J-genes. The study had only CMV serostatus as immune exposure information.

V lost 2 bases, J lost 5 bases, and 13 bases lay in between. Per the germline V gene, CDR1 is SGHRS and CDR2 is YFSETQ. CDR3 length equals 14 residues. Source material: PBMCs. The J gene is TRBJ2-5, the V gene TRBV5-1, with D possibly matching TRBD1 (6 bases). The clonotype originates from a boy aged 5-17 years in good health and CMV-seronegative. CDR3 amino acids: CASSFWGPGETQYF. In nucleotides, the CDR3 is TGCGCCAGCAGCTTTTGGGGGCCGGGGGAGACCCAGTACTTC.